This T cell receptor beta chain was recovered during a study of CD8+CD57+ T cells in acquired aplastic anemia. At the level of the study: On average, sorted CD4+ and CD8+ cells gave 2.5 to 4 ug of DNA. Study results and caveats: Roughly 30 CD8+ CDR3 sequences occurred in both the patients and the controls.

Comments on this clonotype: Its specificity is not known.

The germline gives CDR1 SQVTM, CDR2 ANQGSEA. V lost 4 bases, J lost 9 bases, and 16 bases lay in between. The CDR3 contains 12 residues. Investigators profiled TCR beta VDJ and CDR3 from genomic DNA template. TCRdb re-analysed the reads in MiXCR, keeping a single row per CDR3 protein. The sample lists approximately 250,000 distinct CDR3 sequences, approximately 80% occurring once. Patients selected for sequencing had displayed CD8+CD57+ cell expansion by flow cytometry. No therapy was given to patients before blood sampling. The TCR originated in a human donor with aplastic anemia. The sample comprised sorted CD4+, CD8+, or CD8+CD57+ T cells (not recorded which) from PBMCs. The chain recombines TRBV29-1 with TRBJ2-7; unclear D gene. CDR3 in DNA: TGCAGCGTTGGAACGTCTCGCTCAGGGCAGTACTTC. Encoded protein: CSVGTSRSGQYF.